Presented here are 12 T cell receptor beta chains from one specimen sequenced in a study of cytomegalovirus exposure and HLA in healthy donors. PCR was performed using 60 Vbeta and 13 Jbeta primers. Assay: immunoSEQ multiplex PCR; the TCRdb copy retains only in-frame clones and omits some. The table has roughly 190,000 clones, around 75% seen once. The sequenced material came from PBMCs. Receptors originate from a woman in her twenties or thirties in good health and CMV-seropositive.

The V call is TRBV29-1, the J call TRBJ2-5, with D maybe TRBD1 (6 bases). Near its end, the DNA agrees better with TRBJ2-7, so the J call may be wrong. In germline, CDR1 is SQVTM, CDR2 ANQGSEA. The CDR3 length is 12 residues. This CDR3 is CSVLDSSYEQYF. The CDR3 DNA reads TGCAGCGTTTTGGACAGCTCCTACGAGCAGTACTTC.

The V and J genes are TRBV5-1 and TRBJ1-4; 11 bases agree with TRBD1. CDR3 size: 16 residues. V was pared by 1 base and J by 7 bases, with 6 bases of the junction left unmatched. CDR1 SGHRS and CDR2 YFSETQ come from the germline V gene. CDR3: CASSLSAGTGGEKLFF. The CDR3 nucleotides are TGCGCCAGCAGCTTGAGTGCCGGGACAGGGGGTGAAAAACTGTTTTTT.

The chain couples TRBV10-1 to TRBJ1-5; D not resolved. The CDR3 extends over 15 amino acids. V was trimmed by 0 bases and J by 6 bases, leaving 12 bases between them. Germline CDR1 and CDR2: WNHNN and SYGVQD (reference sequence). This CDR3 reads CASSESLGRGQPQHF. In DNA form, the CDR3 reads TGCGCCAGCAGTGAGTCCCTTGGACGGGGTCAGCCCCAGCATTTT.

The rearrangement uses TRBV7-9 and TRBJ2-2; TRBD1 matches at 7 bases. CDR1 SEHNR and CDR2 FQNEAQ come from the germline V gene (reference sequence). Trimming removed 8 bases from V and 7 bases from J; junction bases left unmatched: 4. The CDR3 length is 12 residues. The CDR3 reads CASRTGDGELFF. CDR3 bases: TGTGCCAGCCGAACAGGGGACGGGGAGCTGTTTTTT.

This sequence joins TRBV28 and TRBJ2-7; D gene ambiguous. V lost 3 bases and J lost 7, with 10 bases in between. The CDR3 consists of 12 residues. Germline V gene data show CDR1 as MDHEN and CDR2 as SYDVKM. The CDR3 loop reads CASSLGRWEQYF. The DNA of the CDR3 is TGTGCCAGCAGTTTGGGCAGATGGGAGCAGTACTTC.

For this clone: This sample also contains other DNA sequences that code for the same CDR3. The V gene is TRBV28, the J gene TRBJ1-2; D is perhaps TRBD1 (5 bases). Per the germline V gene, CDR1 is MDHEN and CDR2 is SYDVKM. The CDR3 runs to 13 residues. Trimming left V 7 bases short and J 13 bases short, with 22 bases between. DNA of the CDR3: TGTGCCAGCATTCCCGGGGGTATCTCAGAGGGCACCTTC. Protein sequence: CASIPGGISEGTF.

The V and J genes are TRBV28 and TRBJ1-1, with 7 bases that match TRBD1. CDR3 size: 16 residues. Germline CDR1 reads MDHEN; CDR2 reads SYDVKM. V gave up 5 bases and J gave up 0 bases; unmatched junction bases: 9. In DNA, the CDR3 is TGTGCCAGCAGTCGATTAACAGGGGAATTGAACACTGAAGCTTTCTTT. Protein sequence: CASSRLTGELNTEAFF.

The rearrangement joins TRBV25-1 to TRBJ2-2, with 8 bases aligning to TRBD2. Germline V gives CDR1 MGHDK, CDR2 SYGVNS. The J segment lost 1 base and the V segment lost 3 bases, leaving 4 bases of the junction unmatched. The CDR3 extends over 16 amino acids. As DNA, the CDR3 is TGTGCCAGCAGTGATCGAGCGGGAGTGAACACCGGGGAGCTGTTTTTT. This codes for CASSDRAGVNTGELFF.

The chain has TRBV6-5 and TRBJ2-7, with TRBD1 matching over 9 bases. Germline loops: CDR1 MNHEY, CDR2 SVGAGI. V trimming: 6 bases; J trimming: 5 bases; junction bases outside the gene matches: 5. The CDR3 contains 13 residues. The CDR3: CASRRTGEHEQYF. The CDR3 bases are TGTGCCAGCAGAAGGACAGGGGAGCACGAGCAGTACTTC.

The rearrangement uses TRBV5-1 and TRBJ2-7, with 12 bases fitting TRBD2. The germline CDR1 and CDR2 sequences are SGHRS and YFSETQ. V was clipped by 4 bases and J by 7 bases; unmatched bases: 9. There are 15 residues in the CDR3. The CDR3 sequence is CASSPGLAGTEEQYF. The CDR3 region has the DNA TGCGCCAGCAGCCCTGGACTAGCGGGAACGGAGGAGCAGTACTTC.

The rearrangement joins TRBV9 to TRBJ1-2, with 9 bases identical to TRBD1. CDR3 length: 14 residues. Germline V gives CDR1 SGDLS, CDR2 YYNGEE. The junction had 5 bases not matched to a gene; V was cut back by 4 bases and J by 4 bases. CDR3 in DNA: TGTGCCAGCAGCCCCGGGACAGGGCTCTATGGCTACACCTTC. It yields the protein CASSPGTGLYGYTF. Complete variable domain (other parts from reference TRBV9 and TRBJ1-2): DSGVTQTPKHLITATGQRVTLRCSPRSGDLSVYWYQQSLDQGLQFLIQYYNGEERAKGNILERFSAQQFPDLHSELNLSSLELGDSALYFCASSPGTGLYGYTFGSGTRLTVV.

The chain employs TRBV28 and TRBJ2-7, with a possible D match to TRBD1 (6 bases). The V and J ends lost 6 bases and 5 bases respectively, with 14 bases between them. Looked up from germline, CDR1 is MDHEN and CDR2 is SYDVKM. There are 13 residues in the CDR3. The CDR3 is CASSWQDSDEQYF. In DNA, the CDR3 is TGTGCCAGCAGCTGGCAGGACAGCGACGAGCAGTACTTC.